These 19 T cell receptor beta chains share one sample of origin, sequenced in a study of CD8 T cells in ankylosing spondylitis. TCRdb passed the 5' RACE reads through MiXCR, listing each CDR3 protein once. This sample has some 350,000 distinct CDR3 sequences, with roughly 15% found just once. Sequencing was carried out using blood, either unsorted or a sorted T cell fraction (not recorded which). The source of these receptors is a male donor with ankylosing spondylitis or in good health (not recorded which).

The V call is TRBV14, the J call TRBJ2-3; tentative D call: TRBD1 (6 bases). Trimming pared 4 bases from V and 8 bases from J, leaving 19 bases between. The germline V gene encodes CDR1 SGHDN and CDR2 FVKESK. CDR3 length: 15 amino acids. The CDR3 protein is CASSRLSGERGTQYF. CDR3 DNA: TGTGCCAGCAGCCGCCTCTCAGGGGAGAGGGGTACGCAGTATTTT.

This clonotype has ten or more counts. CDR3 sequence reads: CASSLNWRGDTIYF. Written as DNA, the CDR3 is TGTGCCAGCAGTTTAAATTGGCGAGGGGACACCATATATTTT. The rearrangement joins TRBV12-3 or TRBV12-4 to TRBJ1-3, with D perhaps matching TRBD1 (5 bases). Trimming shortened V by 2 bases and J by 8 bases, and 13 bases separated the two germline ends. The CDR3 sequence is 14 residues long.

The chain links TRBV7-2 to TRBJ2-5; 12 bases line up with TRBD2. From germline, CDR1 is SGHTA and CDR2 FQGNSA. The trim removed 1 base at V and 5 bases at J, leaving 5 bases unmatched. The CDR3 consists of 16 residues. Here the CDR3 DNA reads TGTGCCAGCAGCTTAGGCGCTAGCGGGAGGGCGGAGACCCAGTACTTC. Its translation is CASSLGASGRAETQYF.

This chain joins TRBV6-2 or TRBV6-3 and TRBJ2-4, with D possibly being TRBD1 or TRBD2 (7 bases each). With 5 bases removed from V and 8 bases from J, the gap between germline ends came to 13 bases. Germline loops: CDR1 MNHEY, CDR2 SVGEGT. This CDR3 has 13 amino acids. CDR3 DNA sequence: TGTGCCAGCAGTCAGGGGGGGGGATACATTCAGTACTTC. As protein: CASSQGGGYIQYF.

The rearrangement joins TRBV5-1 to TRBJ2-1, with 11 nucleotides matching TRBD2. The V gene end was trimmed by 2 bases and the J gene end by 0 bases; junction bases not matched to a gene: 10. This CDR3 is 19 amino acids long. Germline V gene data show CDR1 as SGHRS and CDR2 as YFSETQ. The CDR3 DNA reads as TGCGCCAGCAGCTTCTCATTCCCGGGACTAGCGGACTCCTACAATGAGCAGTTCTTC. It codes for CASSFSFPGLADSYNEQFF.

The chain is built from TRBV12-5 and TRBJ1-1, with TRBD1 as a possible D gene (6 bases). CDR1 and CDR2 (germline): LGHNT, FRNRAP. The length of the CDR3 is 14 residues. Trimming pared 5 bases from V and 2 bases from J, leaving 12 bases between. In nucleotides, the CDR3 is TGTGCTAGTGGTGCGGGAGGGGGAAACACTGAAGCTTTCTTT. The encoded protein is CASGAGGGNTEAFF.

This clonotype has only a few counts. DNA of the CDR3: TGTGCCAGCAGTTCAAACAGGGCTGGGGCCAACGTCCTGACTTTC. Its protein is CASSSNRAGANVLTF. This chain joins TRBV6-5 and TRBJ2-6; TRBD1 is a possible D gene (6 bases). This CDR3 region has 15 residues. The V and J ends lost 4 bases and 2 bases respectively, with 9 bases between them. CDR1 and CDR2 (germline): MNHEY, SVGAGI.

This clonotype has ten or more counts. The V and J genes are TRBV5-1 and TRBJ2-2, with 7 bases matching TRBD1. This CDR3 has 13 amino acids. Per germline, CDR1 SGHRS and CDR2 YFSETQ. Unmatched junction bases numbered 5, after V lost 4 bases and J lost 8 bases. The CDR3 DNA reads as TGCGCCAGCAGCCTGGGACAGTTTGGGGAGCTGTTTTTT. It specifies CASSLGQFGELFF.

Here the CDR3 reads CAISESSSKLEETQYF. DNA of the CDR3: TGTGCCATCAGTGAGTCGAGTAGTAAGTTGGAAGAGACCCAGTACTTC. The chain joins TRBV10-3 to TRBJ2-5; D ambiguous. With 0 bases removed from V and 3 bases from J, the gap between germline ends came to 14 bases. Looked up from germline, CDR1 is ENHRY and CDR2 is SYGVKD. The CDR3 totals 16 residues.

This chain connects TRBV27 to TRBJ2-1; unclear D gene. CDR1 MNHEY and CDR2 SMNVEV come from the germline V gene (reference sequence). The CDR3 totals 15 residues. Trimming removed 3 bases from V and 7 bases from J, with 16 bases in between. The CDR3, as DNA: TGTGCCAGCAGTTTTTCTCCCGAGTGGGTTAATGAGCAGTTCTTC. It codes for CASSFSPEWVNEQFF.

There are many counts of this clonotype. The chain joins TRBV5-1 to TRBJ1-4; 10 nucleotides agree with TRBD1. CDR3 size: 14 residues. The germline CDR1 and CDR2 sequences are SGHRS and YFSETQ. With 3 bases clipped from V and 7 bases from J, the junction kept 3 bases outside the gene matches. The CDR3 sequence is CASSWGTGVEKLFF. CDR3 sequence (DNA): TGCGCCAGCAGCTGGGGGACAGGGGTTGAAAAACTGTTTTTT.

This clonotype was seen many times. The V gene is TRBV12-3 or TRBV12-4, the J gene TRBJ2-7, with D perhaps assigned TRBD1 or TRBD2 (5 bases each). Trimming stripped 2 bases from V and 3 bases from J, with 20 bases between. The CDR3 runs to 17 residues. This CDR3 is CASSLTPLRDGSYEQYF. CDR3 DNA sequence: TGTGCCAGCAGTTTAACCCCCCTACGGGACGGAAGCTACGAGCAGTACTTC.

This clonotype was observed a few times. The J gene is TRBJ2-7, the V gene TRBV6-5; 10 bases match TRBD1. Germline V lookup: CDR1 MNHEY, CDR2 SVGAGI. There are 17 residues in the CDR3. Trimming removed 2 bases from V and 2 bases from J; junction bases left unmatched: 9. In nucleotides, the CDR3 is TGTGCCAGCAGTTACAGGGACAGGGGAGTCGATGCCTACGAGCAGTACTTC. It encodes CASSYRDRGVDAYEQYF.

There are a few counts of this clonotype. The genes are TRBV25-1 and TRBJ2-1; 12 bases agree with TRBD2. Germline values: CDR1 MGHDK, CDR2 SYGVNS. This CDR3 region has 15 residues. V lost 3 bases, J lost 8 bases, and 5 bases stayed unmatched. The CDR3 sequence: CASSEPSGGAYEQFF. CDR3 sequence (DNA): TGTGCCAGCAGTGAGCCTAGCGGGGGGGCCTATGAGCAGTTCTTC.

This clonotype was detected only a few times. The chain recombines TRBV5-1 with TRBJ1-2; 11 bases fit TRBD1. The CDR3 contains 16 residues. V was pared by 4 bases and J by 1 base, with 6 bases of the junction left unmatched. Looked up from germline, CDR1 is SGHRS and CDR2 is YFSETQ. DNA of the CDR3: TGCGCCAGCAGCCTCGGACAGGGGGCTTTTAACTATGGCTACACCTTC. Its protein product is CASSLGQGAFNYGYTF.

V is TRBV5-6 and J is TRBJ1-1; D ambiguous. V lost 3 bases and J 7 bases, leaving 7 bases between the germline ends. The CDR3 loop spans 11 amino acids. The germline V gene encodes CDR1 SGHDT and CDR2 YYEEEE. The CDR3 sequence: CASSWGVEAFF. DNA for the CDR3: TGTGCCAGCAGCTGGGGTGTTGAAGCTTTCTTT.

This clonotype came up many times. This sequence joins TRBV20-1 and TRBJ2-5, with a possible D match to TRBD2 (5 bases). The germline CDR1 and CDR2 sequences are DFQATT and SNEGSKA (reference sequence). This CDR3 is built from 15 residues. V was shortened by 6 bases and J by 2 bases, with 19 bases between the two germline ends. CDR3 protein: CSARSGDSIQETQYF. In DNA form, the CDR3 reads TGCAGTGCCCGGAGCGGCGACTCGATTCAAGAGACCCAGTACTTC.

At least ten counts were recorded for this clonotype. For the CDR3, the DNA is TGCGCCAGCAGCTCGACTAGCGGTAGCTCCTACAATGAGCAGTTCTTC. Encoded protein: CASSSTSGSSYNEQFF. V usage is TRBV5-1 and J usage is TRBJ2-1, with 9 bases identical to TRBD2. V lost 3 bases and J lost 0; bases outside the gene matches: 4. Germline-derived CDR1 and CDR2 are SGHRS and YFSETQ. The CDR3 consists of 16 residues.

This clonotype was detected only a few times. The genes are TRBV29-1 and TRBJ2-1; 10 positions agree with TRBD2. Germline assignment: CDR1 SQVTM and CDR2 ANQGSEA. The CDR3 covers 17 residues. V dropped 4 bases and J dropped 3; count of bases not matched to a gene: 12. CDR3 in DNA: TGCAGCGTTGTAGCTAGGGCTAGCGGGAGTTTCTACAATGAGCAGTTCTTC. Its translation is CSVVARASGSFYNEQFF.